Sequencing of this T cell receptor beta chain was carried out in a study of blood T cells in healthy people across ages. Trimming removed 8 bases from V and 3 bases from J; junction bases left unmatched: 2. Germline CDR1 is MNHEY and CDR2 is SVGEGT. There are 14 residues in the CDR3. As regards this clonotype: Its target is unknown.

A second PCR, run for about 7 to 11 cycles, used a sample-barcoded 5' primer plus a J-beta primer mix. TCRdb re-called the 5' RACE reads through MiXCR, storing one row per CDR3 protein. The sample contains fewer than 950,000 distinct CDR3 sequences, roughly 40% of which appear only once. Regarding the study as a whole: Both higher diversity and more naive CD4+ cells marked long-lived donors when set against aged donors.

This chain uses TRBV6-2 or TRBV6-3 with TRBJ2-1; 12 nucleotides align to TRBD1. The origin of this receptor is a young man in good health. The sequencing input was blood. Here the CDR3 reads CASWDRGLYNEQFF. CDR3 DNA: TGTGCCAGCTGGGACAGGGGGCTCTACAATGAGCAGTTCTTC.